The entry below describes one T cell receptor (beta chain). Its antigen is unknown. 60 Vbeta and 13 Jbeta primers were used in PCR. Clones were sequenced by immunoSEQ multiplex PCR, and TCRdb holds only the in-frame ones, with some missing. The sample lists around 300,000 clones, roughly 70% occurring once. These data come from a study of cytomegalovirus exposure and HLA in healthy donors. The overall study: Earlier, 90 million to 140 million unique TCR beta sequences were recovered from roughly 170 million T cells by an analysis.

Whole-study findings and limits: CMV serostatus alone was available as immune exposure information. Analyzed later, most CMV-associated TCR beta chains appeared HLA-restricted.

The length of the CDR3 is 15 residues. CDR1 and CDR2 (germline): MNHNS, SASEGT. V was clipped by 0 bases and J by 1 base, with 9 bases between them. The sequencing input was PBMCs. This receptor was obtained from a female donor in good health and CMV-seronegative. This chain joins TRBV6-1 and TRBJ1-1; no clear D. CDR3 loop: CASSEAQARNTEAFF. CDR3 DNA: TGTGCCAGCAGTGAAGCGCAGGCACGGAACACTGAAGCTTTCTTT.